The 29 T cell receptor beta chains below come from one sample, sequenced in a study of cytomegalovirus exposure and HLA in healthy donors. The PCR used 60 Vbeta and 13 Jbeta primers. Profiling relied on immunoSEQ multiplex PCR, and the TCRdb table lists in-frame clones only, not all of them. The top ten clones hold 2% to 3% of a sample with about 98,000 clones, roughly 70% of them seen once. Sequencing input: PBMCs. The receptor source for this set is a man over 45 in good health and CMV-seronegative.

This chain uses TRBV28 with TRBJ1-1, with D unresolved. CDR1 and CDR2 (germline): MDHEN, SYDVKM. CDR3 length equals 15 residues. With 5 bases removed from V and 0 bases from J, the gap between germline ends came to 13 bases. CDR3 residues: CASSQDTVMNTEAFF. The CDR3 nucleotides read TGTGCCAGCAGTCAGGATACGGTAATGAACACTGAAGCTTTCTTT.

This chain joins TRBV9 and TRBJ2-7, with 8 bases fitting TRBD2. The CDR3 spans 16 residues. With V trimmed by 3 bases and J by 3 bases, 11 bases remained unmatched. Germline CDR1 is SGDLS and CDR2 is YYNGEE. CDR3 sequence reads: CASSESSGLEVYEQYF. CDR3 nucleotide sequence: TGTGCCAGCAGCGAATCCTCGGGACTAGAAGTCTACGAGCAGTACTTC.

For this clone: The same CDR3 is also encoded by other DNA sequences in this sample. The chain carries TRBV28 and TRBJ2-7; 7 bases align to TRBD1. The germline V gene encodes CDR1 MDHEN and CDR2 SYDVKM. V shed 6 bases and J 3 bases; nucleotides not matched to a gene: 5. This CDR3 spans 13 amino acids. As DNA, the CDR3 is TGTGCCAGCAGCCCAGGGGGAATCTACGAGCAGTACTTC. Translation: CASSPGGIYEQYF. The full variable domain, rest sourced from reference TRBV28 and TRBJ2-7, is DVKVTQSSRYLVKRTGEKVFLECVQDMDHENMFWYRQDPGLGLRLIYFSYDVKMKEKGDIPEGYSVSREKKERFSLILESASTNQTSMYLCASSPGGIYEQYFGPGTRLTVT.

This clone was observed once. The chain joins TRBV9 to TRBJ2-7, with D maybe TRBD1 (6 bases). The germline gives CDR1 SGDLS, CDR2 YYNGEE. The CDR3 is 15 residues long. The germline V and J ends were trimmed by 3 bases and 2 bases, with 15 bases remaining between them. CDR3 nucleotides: TGTGCCAGCAGCGCAACAGGGTATCCTACCTACGAGCAGTACTTC. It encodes CASSATGYPTYEQYF.

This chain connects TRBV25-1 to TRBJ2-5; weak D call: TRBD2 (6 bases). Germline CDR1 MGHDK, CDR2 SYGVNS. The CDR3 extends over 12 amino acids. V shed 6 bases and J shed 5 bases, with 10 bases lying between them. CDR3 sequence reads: CASRGTGETQYF. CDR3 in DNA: TGTGCCAGCAGGGGGACTGGGGAGACCCAGTACTTC.

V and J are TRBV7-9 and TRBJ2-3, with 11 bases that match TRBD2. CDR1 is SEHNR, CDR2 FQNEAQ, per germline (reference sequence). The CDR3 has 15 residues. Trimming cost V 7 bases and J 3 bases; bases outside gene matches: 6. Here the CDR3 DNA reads TGTGCCAGCAAACCAAGGACTAGCGGGACAGATACGCAGTATTTT. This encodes CASKPRTSGTDTQYF.

In nucleotides, the CDR3 is TGTGCCAGCAGTTTGGGAGCACTGGGGGCAGGGAATCAGCCCCAGCATTTT. It yields the protein CASSLGALGAGNQPQHF. The rearrangement uses TRBV28 and TRBJ1-5, with TRBD1 as a possible D gene (6 bases). CDR1 and CDR2 (germline): MDHEN, SYDVKM. V was pared by 3 bases and J by 4 bases, with 19 bases between. The CDR3 is 17 residues long.

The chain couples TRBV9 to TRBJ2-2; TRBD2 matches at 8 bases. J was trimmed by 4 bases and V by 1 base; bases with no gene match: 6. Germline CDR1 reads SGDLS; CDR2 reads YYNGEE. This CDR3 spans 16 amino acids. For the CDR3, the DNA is TGTGCCAGCAGCGTACAAGCGGGAGTAGGCACCGGGGAGCTGTTTTTT. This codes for CASSVQAGVGTGELFF.

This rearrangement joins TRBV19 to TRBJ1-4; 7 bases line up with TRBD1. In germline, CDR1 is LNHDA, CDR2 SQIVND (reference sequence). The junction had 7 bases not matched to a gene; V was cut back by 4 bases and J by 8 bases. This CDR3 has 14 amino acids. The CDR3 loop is CASSRGDSNEKLFF. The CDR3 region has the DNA TGTGCCAGTAGTAGGGGGGACAGCAACGAAAAACTGTTTTTT.

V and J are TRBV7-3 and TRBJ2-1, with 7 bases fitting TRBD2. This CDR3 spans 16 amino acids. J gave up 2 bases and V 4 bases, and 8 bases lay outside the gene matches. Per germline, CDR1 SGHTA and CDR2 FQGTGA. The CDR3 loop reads CASSSDDGTTYNEQFF. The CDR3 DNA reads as TGTGCCAGCAGCTCGGATGATGGGACTACCTACAATGAGCAGTTCTTC. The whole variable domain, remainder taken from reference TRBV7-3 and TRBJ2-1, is GAGVSQTPSNKVTEKGKYVELRCDPISGHTALYWYRQSLGQGPEFLIYFQGTGAADDSGLPNDRFFAVRPEGSVSTLKIQRTERGDSAVYLCASSSDDGTTYNEQFFGPGTRLTVL.

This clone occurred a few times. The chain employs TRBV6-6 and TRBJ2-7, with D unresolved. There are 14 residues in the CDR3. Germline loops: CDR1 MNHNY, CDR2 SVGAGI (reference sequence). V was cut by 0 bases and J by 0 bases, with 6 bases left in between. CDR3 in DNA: TGTGCCAGCAGTTACTCGACAAACTCCTACGAGCAGTACTTC. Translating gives CASSYSTNSYEQYF.

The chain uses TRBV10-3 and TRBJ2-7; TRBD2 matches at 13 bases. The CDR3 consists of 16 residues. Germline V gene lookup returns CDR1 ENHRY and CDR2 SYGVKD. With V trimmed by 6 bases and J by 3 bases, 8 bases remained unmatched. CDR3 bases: TGTGCCATCAGAGGGACTAGCGGGAAGGAGATCTACGAGCAGTACTTC. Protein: CAIRGTSGKEIYEQYF.

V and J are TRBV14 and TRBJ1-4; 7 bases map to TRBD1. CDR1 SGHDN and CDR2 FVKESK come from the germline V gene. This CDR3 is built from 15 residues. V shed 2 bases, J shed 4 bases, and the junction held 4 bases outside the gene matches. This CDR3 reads CASSQNYRGNEKLFF. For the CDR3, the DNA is TGTGCCAGCAGCCAAAATTACAGGGGTAATGAAAAACTGTTTTTT.

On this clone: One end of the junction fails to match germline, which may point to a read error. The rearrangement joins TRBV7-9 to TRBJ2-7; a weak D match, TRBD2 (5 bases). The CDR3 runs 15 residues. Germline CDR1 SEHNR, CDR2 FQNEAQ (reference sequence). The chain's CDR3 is CSSSPPLVRVHEQYF. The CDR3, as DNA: TGTTCCAGCAGCCCCCCTTTGGTGAGGGTCCACGAGCAGTACTTC.

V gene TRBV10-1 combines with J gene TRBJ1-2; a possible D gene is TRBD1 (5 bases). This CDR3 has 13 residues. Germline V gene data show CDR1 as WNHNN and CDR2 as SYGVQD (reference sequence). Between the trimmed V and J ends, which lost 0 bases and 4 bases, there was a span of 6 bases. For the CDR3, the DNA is TGCGCCAGCAGTGAGTCGGGGCTCTATGGCTACACCTTC. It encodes CASSESGLYGYTF.

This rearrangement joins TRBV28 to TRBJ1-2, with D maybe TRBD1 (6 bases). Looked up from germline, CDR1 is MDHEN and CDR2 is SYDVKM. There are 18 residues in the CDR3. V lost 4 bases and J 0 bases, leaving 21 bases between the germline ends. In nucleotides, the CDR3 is TGTGCCAGCAGTTCAAAGACAGGAGTAAGGCTCTCTAACTATGGCTACACCTTC. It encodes CASSSKTGVRLSNYGYTF.

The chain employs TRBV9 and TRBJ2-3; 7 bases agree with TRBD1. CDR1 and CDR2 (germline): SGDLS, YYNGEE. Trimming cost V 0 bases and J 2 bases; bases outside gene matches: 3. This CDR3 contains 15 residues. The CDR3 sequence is CASSVAQGTTDTQYF. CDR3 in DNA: TGTGCCAGCAGCGTAGCACAGGGGACCACAGATACGCAGTATTTT.

The CDR3 region has the DNA TGTGCCAGCAGCCCCCCGGGACAGTACAATGAGCAGTTCTTC. It specifies CASSPPGQYNEQFF. The chain couples TRBV7-9 to TRBJ2-1; 7 bases are a match to TRBD1. CDR1 and CDR2 (germline): SEHNR, FQNEAQ (reference sequence). The junction had 5 bases not matched to a gene; V was cut back by 5 bases and J by 4 bases. This CDR3 is built from 14 residues.

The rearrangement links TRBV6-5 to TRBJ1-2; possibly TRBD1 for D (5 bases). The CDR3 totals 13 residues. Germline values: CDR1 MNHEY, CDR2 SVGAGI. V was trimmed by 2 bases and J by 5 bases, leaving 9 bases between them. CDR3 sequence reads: CASSYDRSYGYTF. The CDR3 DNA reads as TGTGCCAGCAGTTACGACAGATCTTATGGCTACACCTTC.

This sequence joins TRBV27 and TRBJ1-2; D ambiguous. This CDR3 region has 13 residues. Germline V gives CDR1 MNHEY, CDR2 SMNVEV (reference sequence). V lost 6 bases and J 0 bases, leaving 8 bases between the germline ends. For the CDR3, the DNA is TGTGCCAGCAGATTAACAGCTAACTATGGCTACACCTTC. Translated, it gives CASRLTANYGYTF.

The CDR3 spells CATSRSTGLETQYF. DNA of the CDR3: TGTGCCACCAGCAGATCGACAGGGCTAGAGACCCAGTACTTC. This chain uses TRBV15 with TRBJ2-5; 7 bases map to TRBD1. There are 14 residues in the CDR3. The ends lost 2 bases at V and 4 bases at J; junction bases unmatched: 4. Germline V gene data show CDR1 as LNHNV and CDR2 as YYDKDF (reference sequence).

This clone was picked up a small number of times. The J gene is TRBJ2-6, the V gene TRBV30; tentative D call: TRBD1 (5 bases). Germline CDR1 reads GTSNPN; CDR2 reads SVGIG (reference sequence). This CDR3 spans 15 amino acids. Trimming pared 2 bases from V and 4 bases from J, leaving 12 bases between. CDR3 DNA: TGTGCCTGGAGTAATTGGGGCTCCGGGGCCAACGTCCTGACTTTC. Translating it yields CAWSNWGSGANVLTF.

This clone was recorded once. The CDR3 DNA reads TGCGCCAGCAGCTTGGGATTCAGGACAGCCTTGTGGGATACGCAGTATTTT. It translates to CASSLGFRTALWDTQYF. The rearrangement joins TRBV5-1 to TRBJ2-3; D perhaps matches TRBD1 (6 bases). V was clipped by 0 bases and J by 6 bases, with 20 bases between them. Germline CDR1 reads SGHRS; CDR2 reads YFSETQ. The CDR3 extends over 17 amino acids.

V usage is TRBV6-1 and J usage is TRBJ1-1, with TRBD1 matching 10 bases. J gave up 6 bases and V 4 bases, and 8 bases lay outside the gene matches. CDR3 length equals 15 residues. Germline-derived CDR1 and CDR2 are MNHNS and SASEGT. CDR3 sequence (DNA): TGTGCCAGCAGTGGACAGGGGGCGCAAGGGTCTGAAGCTTTCTTT. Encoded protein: CASSGQGAQGSEAFF.

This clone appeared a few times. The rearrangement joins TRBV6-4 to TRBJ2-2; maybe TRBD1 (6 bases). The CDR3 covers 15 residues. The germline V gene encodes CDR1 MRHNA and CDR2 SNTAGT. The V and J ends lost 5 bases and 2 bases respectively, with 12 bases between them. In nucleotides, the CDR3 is TGTGCCAGCAGTCCCGGGACAAAAAACACCGGGGAGCTGTTTTTT. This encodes CASSPGTKNTGELFF.

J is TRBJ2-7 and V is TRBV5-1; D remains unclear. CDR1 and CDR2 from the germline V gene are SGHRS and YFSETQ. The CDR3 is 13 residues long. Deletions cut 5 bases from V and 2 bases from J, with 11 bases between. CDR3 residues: CASSRQEAYEQYF. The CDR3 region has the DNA TGCGCCAGCAGTAGGCAGGAAGCCTACGAGCAGTACTTC.

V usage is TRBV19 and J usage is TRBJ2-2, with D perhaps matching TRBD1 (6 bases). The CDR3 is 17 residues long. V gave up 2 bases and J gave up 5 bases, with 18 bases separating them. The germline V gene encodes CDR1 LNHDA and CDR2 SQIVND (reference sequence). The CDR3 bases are TGTGCCAGTAGTATAAGACAGGTACTCGTCGGGACCGGGGAGCTGTTTTTT. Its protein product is CASSIRQVLVGTGELFF.

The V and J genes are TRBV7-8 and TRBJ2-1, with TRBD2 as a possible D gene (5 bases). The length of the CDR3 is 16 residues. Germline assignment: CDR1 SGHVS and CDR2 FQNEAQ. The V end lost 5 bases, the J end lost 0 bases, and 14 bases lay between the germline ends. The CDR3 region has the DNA TGTGCCAGCAGCCGGGGTAGGAGTTCCTCCTACAATGAGCAGTTCTTC. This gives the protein CASSRGRSSSYNEQFF. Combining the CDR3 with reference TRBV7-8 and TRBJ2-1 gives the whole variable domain GAGVSQSPRYKVAKRGQDVALRCDPISGHVSLFWYQQALGQGPEFLTYFQNEAQLDKSGLPSDRFFAERPEGSVSTLKIQRTQQEDSAVYLCASSRGRSSSYNEQFFGPGTRLTVL.

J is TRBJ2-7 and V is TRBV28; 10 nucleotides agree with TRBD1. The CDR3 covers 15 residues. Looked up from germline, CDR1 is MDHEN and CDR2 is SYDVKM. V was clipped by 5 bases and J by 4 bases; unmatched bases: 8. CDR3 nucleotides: TGTGCCAGCAGTCCCTATGGGACAGGGGAGTACGAGCAGTACTTC. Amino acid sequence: CASSPYGTGEYEQYF. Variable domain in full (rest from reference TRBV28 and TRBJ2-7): DVKVTQSSRYLVKRTGEKVFLECVQDMDHENMFWYRQDPGLGLRLIYFSYDVKMKEKGDIPEGYSVSREKKERFSLILESASTNQTSMYLCASSPYGTGEYEQYFGPGTRLTVT.